The source of this TCR beta chain is a study of T-cell memory formation after mild COVID-19. A note on this clonotype: Its antigen is as yet unknown.

Study-level results: Day 15 to 85 contractors were CD4/CD8 balanced; later expanders leaned CD4+. Prior to infection, memory already included some responding clones, suggesting cross-reactive memory joined.

TCRdb reprocessed the 5' RACE reads with MiXCR, giving one entry per CDR3 protein. The sample includes over 300,000 distinct CDR3 sequences, roughly 20% of them seen just once. The germline V and J ends were trimmed by 6 bases and 4 bases, with 12 bases remaining between them. The CDR3 consists of 12 residues. CDR1 DFQATT and CDR2 SNEGSKA come from the germline V gene (reference sequence). This clonotype was obtained from a man between 18 and 35 years old who had mild COVID-19 (a few samples of this study predate the infection). Cell type and time point are not known. The sequenced sample was PBMCs or a T cell subset sorted from them (not recorded which). V gene TRBV20-1 combines with J gene TRBJ1-2; possibly TRBD1 for D (6 bases). Written as DNA, the CDR3 is TGCAGTGCAGAACAGGGCTCCTATGGCTACACCTTC. It codes for CSAEQGSYGYTF.